This T cell receptor (beta chain) was found in a study of blood T cell repertoires in COVID-19. Profiled with immunoSEQ multiplex PCR; TCRdb holds only in-frame clones, not every one. The table has roughly 410,000 clones, more than 75% seen once; the top ten hold 2% to 2.5%. V shed 1 base and J 2 bases; nucleotides not matched to a gene: 5. The length of the CDR3 is 16 residues. CDR1 and CDR2 from the germline V gene are SNHLY and FYNNEI. Sequencing was carried out using peripheral blood. V and J are TRBV2 and TRBJ1-3, with 7 bases matching TRBD1. This clonotype was sampled from a woman in her fifties or sixties with COVID-19, enrolled during active disease. CDR3 bases: TGTGCCAGCAGTGAAGTAGGGGGCCTCCCTGGAAACACCATATATTTT. As protein: CASSEVGGLPGNTIYF.